The 30 T cell receptor beta chains reported below all come from one sample, sequenced in a study of T cell responses to AZD1222 COVID-19 vaccine. The repertoire was sequenced with immunoSEQ multiplex PCR; TCRdb's copy has only in-frame clones and lacks some. The sample records around 94,000 clones, around 84% being singletons. Sequenced material: peripheral blood, taken 28 days after the second AZD1222 dose. The receptors shown here come from an adult who received the AZD1222 COVID-19 vaccine.

The rearrangement uses TRBV7-9 and TRBJ2-1; 10 bases align to TRBD2. The CDR3 consists of 18 residues. The germline V gene has CDR1 SEHNR and CDR2 FQNEAQ (reference sequence). V was pared by 7 bases and J by 7 bases, with 19 bases of the junction left unmatched. The CDR3 loop reads CASTPVWRLAGVVNEQFF. The CDR3 DNA reads TGTGCCAGCACCCCGGTCTGGCGTCTAGCGGGGGTGGTTAATGAGCAGTTCTTC.

V is TRBV5-1 and J is TRBJ2-7; D not resolved. The germline V gene encodes CDR1 SGHRS and CDR2 YFSETQ. V lost 0 bases, J lost 5 bases, and 6 bases lay in between. The CDR3 consists of 12 residues. The CDR3 coding sequence is TGCGCCAGCAGCTTGGCTGGAAACGAGCAGTACTTC. Its translation is CASSLAGNEQYF.

The chain links TRBV5-6 to TRBJ2-2, with 9 bases that match TRBD1. Germline V gene sequence: CDR1 SGHDT, CDR2 YYEEEE. CDR3 length: 17 residues. V lost 0 bases to trimming and J lost 6 bases; unmatched junction nucleotides: 9. CDR3 sequence (DNA): TGTGCCAGCAGCTTGGCCGGGACAGGGCATGGGGCCGGGGAGCTGTTTTTT. It specifies CASSLAGTGHGAGELFF.

This sequence joins TRBV18 and TRBJ1-1; no definite D call. The length of the CDR3 is 15 residues. V shed 3 bases and J shed 5 bases, with 16 bases lying between them. CDR1 is KGHSH and CDR2 is LQKENI in the germline V gene. The CDR3 spells CASSPGPGGETEAFF. For the CDR3, the DNA is TGTGCCAGCTCACCGGGTCCTGGCGGCGAGACTGAAGCTTTCTTT.

The V call is TRBV7-9, the J call TRBJ1-2; no clear D gene. The V end was cut by 0 bases, the J end by 3 bases, with 8 bases between. Germline CDR1 reads SEHNR; CDR2 reads FQNEAQ (reference sequence). The CDR3 runs 14 residues. CDR3 in amino acids: CASSLAAGHYGYTF. The DNA of the CDR3 is TGTGCCAGCAGCTTAGCAGCTGGCCACTATGGCTACACCTTC.

Concerning this clone: Other DNA sequences from this sample encode an identical CDR3 as well. This chain joins TRBV5-1 and TRBJ2-5, with a possible D match to TRBD1 (6 bases). Trimming removed 1 base from V and 0 bases from J, with 7 bases in between. The CDR3 has 14 residues. Germline V gene lookup returns CDR1 SGHRS and CDR2 YFSETQ. CDR3 DNA: TGCGCCAGCAGCTTGTCAGGGGACCAAGAGACCCAGTACTTC. Protein: CASSLSGDQETQYF.

The chain links TRBV6-2 or TRBV6-3 to TRBJ2-5; D is uncertain. This CDR3 spans 12 amino acids. Germline V gene lookup returns CDR1 MNHEY and CDR2 SVGEGT. V was cut by 1 base and J by 4 bases, with 4 bases left in between. The CDR3 spells CASSYWVETQYF. CDR3 nucleotide sequence: TGTGCCAGCAGTTACTGGGTAGAGACCCAGTACTTC.

The chain employs TRBV7-9 and TRBJ1-2; 7 bases match TRBD1. CDR1 and CDR2 (germline): SEHNR, FQNEAQ (reference sequence). Trimming removed 3 bases from V and 5 bases from J; junction bases left unmatched: 12. This CDR3 contains 16 residues. CDR3 loop: CASSFQPQGDLYGYTF. CDR3 DNA sequence: TGTGCCAGCAGCTTCCAACCTCAGGGGGACTTGTATGGCTACACCTTC.

The chain has TRBV25-1 and TRBJ2-7, with TRBD2 identical over 9 bases. Trimming cost V 7 bases and J 6 bases; bases outside gene matches: 7. Germline assignment: CDR1 MGHDK and CDR2 SYGVNS. The CDR3 spans 13 residues. CDR3 amino acids: CASTAGGRGEQYF. The CDR3 coding sequence is TGTGCCAGCACCGCTGGCGGGAGGGGCGAGCAGTACTTC.

This chain links TRBV12-3 or TRBV12-4 with TRBJ2-2; D is possibly TRBD1 (5 bases). This CDR3 has 13 amino acids. Trimming cost V 5 bases and J 5 bases, with 9 bases left between them. The CDR3: CASSEGVTGELFF. The CDR3 DNA sequence: TGTGCCAGCAGTGAAGGGGTAACCGGGGAGCTGTTTTTT.

The rearrangement uses TRBV24-1 and TRBJ2-1; tentatively, D is TRBD1 (6 bases). Trimming took 4 bases from V and 4 from J, leaving 13 bases between them. Germline V lookup: CDR1 KGHDR, CDR2 SFDVKD. This CDR3 has 15 amino acids. CDR3 residues: CATSDPQGHYNEQFF. In DNA form, the CDR3 reads TGTGCCACCAGTGACCCCCAGGGGCATTACAATGAGCAGTTCTTC.

The genes are TRBV24-1 and TRBJ1-2, with D perhaps matching TRBD1 (6 bases). The CDR3 length is 17 residues. Germline values: CDR1 KGHDR, CDR2 SFDVKD. V was cut by 3 bases and J by 5 bases, with 21 bases left in between. CDR3 nucleotides: TGTGCCACCAGTGATCCCTGGGGGACAAACTTTTTTTATGGCTACACCTTC. Encoded protein: CATSDPWGTNFFYGYTF.

This sequence joins TRBV5-5 and TRBJ1-2, with D possibly being TRBD1 (6 bases). The CDR3 loop spans 16 amino acids. The germline V and J ends were trimmed by 1 base and 5 bases, with 18 bases remaining between them. Germline V gives CDR1 SGHKS, CDR2 YYEKEE (reference sequence). The CDR3 here is CASSLLTEGGFYGYTF. For the CDR3, the DNA is TGTGCCAGCAGCTTGTTAACGGAGGGGGGTTTTTATGGCTACACCTTC.

This clone was detected only a few times. The rearrangement links TRBV4-1 to TRBJ2-5; D is perhaps TRBD2 (7 bases). Germline CDR1 is MGHRA and CDR2 is YSYEKL. With 1 base removed from V and 4 bases from J, the gap between germline ends came to 13 bases. CDR3 size: 15 residues. CDR3 region: CASSQVGGVGETQYF. The DNA of the CDR3 is TGCGCCAGCAGCCAAGTAGGGGGGGTGGGAGAGACCCAGTACTTC.

The rearrangement uses TRBV4-2 and TRBJ2-7; perhaps TRBD2 as D (6 bases). CDR1 LGHNA and CDR2 YNFKEQ come from the germline V gene. The CDR3 loop spans 14 amino acids. V lost 4 bases and J 2 bases, leaving 12 bases between the germline ends. The CDR3 sequence is CASSPRTNPYEQYF. The CDR3 DNA follows: TGTGCCAGCAGCCCAAGGACTAATCCCTACGAGCAGTACTTC.

This rearrangement joins TRBV10-3 to TRBJ2-7, with 8 nucleotides matching TRBD1. The J segment lost 0 bases and the V segment lost 11 bases, leaving 6 bases of the junction unmatched. In germline, CDR1 is ENHRY, CDR2 SYGVKD. CDR3 length equals 13 residues. The CDR3 bases are TGTGCCGCTGGGACAGGCGACTCCTACGAGCAGTACTTC. This gives the protein CAAGTGDSYEQYF.

The chain joins TRBV19 to TRBJ1-5; perhaps TRBD1 as D (5 bases). With 3 bases removed from V and 4 bases from J, the gap between germline ends came to 7 bases. CDR1 is LNHDA, CDR2 SQIVND, per germline (reference sequence). The CDR3 extends over 13 amino acids. The CDR3 reads CASSMWGNQPQHF. CDR3 nucleotides: TGTGCCAGTAGTATGTGGGGGAATCAGCCCCAGCATTTT.

The chain carries TRBV4-1 and TRBJ2-2, with TRBD2 as a possible D gene (7 bases). V lost 3 bases, J lost 6 bases, and 26 bases lay in between. Germline values: CDR1 MGHRA, CDR2 YSYEKL. The length of the CDR3 is 19 residues. The CDR3 protein is CASSHGGRASVGLSGELFF. The CDR3 DNA reads as TGCGCCAGCAGCCACGGGGGGCGGGCGTCGGTTGGGCTTTCCGGGGAGCTGTTTTTT.

This sequence joins TRBV28 and TRBJ2-1; a weak D match, TRBD2 (6 bases). Per germline, CDR1 MDHEN and CDR2 SYDVKM. V lost 1 base, J lost 2 bases, and 9 bases lay in between. The CDR3 loop spans 15 amino acids. The DNA of the CDR3 is TGTGCCAGCAGTTTATTGGTAGCGGCCTACAATGAGCAGTTCTTC. This gives the protein CASSLLVAAYNEQFF.

The rearrangement links TRBV13 to TRBJ2-1; 7 positions match TRBD2. Germline V gene lookup returns CDR1 PRHDT and CDR2 FYEKMQ (reference sequence). J lost 7 bases, V lost 3 bases, and 9 bases had no gene match. The CDR3 sequence is 15 residues long. CDR3 residues: CASSFGAGVGNEQFF. The CDR3 bases are TGTGCCAGCAGCTTCGGCGCGGGAGTCGGGAATGAGCAGTTCTTC.

The chain recombines TRBV6-2 or TRBV6-3 with TRBJ1-2; unclear D gene. Germline lookup yields CDR1 MNHEY and CDR2 SVGEGT. The CDR3 runs 11 residues. V was clipped by 2 bases and J by 8 bases, with 6 bases between them. The CDR3 protein is CASSYERGYTF. For the CDR3, the DNA is TGTGCCAGCAGTTACGAGCGAGGCTACACCTTC.

The chain carries TRBV24-1 and TRBJ2-7; TRBD1 might be the D (5 bases). This CDR3 contains 14 residues. The germline V gene has CDR1 KGHDR and CDR2 SFDVKD. Trimming pared 11 bases from V and 3 bases from J, leaving 19 bases between. CDR3: CAKDWGADFYEQYF. CDR3 DNA: TGTGCCAAAGATTGGGGCGCTGACTTCTACGAGCAGTACTTC.

The genes are TRBV7-8 and TRBJ1-5; D is ambiguous. The V and J ends lost 5 bases and 0 bases respectively, with 14 bases between them. The germline V gene has CDR1 SGHVS and CDR2 FQNEAQ. The CDR3 runs to 16 residues. The CDR3 protein is CASSPRGRNSNQPQHF. The CDR3 nucleotides are TGTGCCAGCAGCCCTAGAGGGAGGAATAGCAATCAGCCCCAGCATTTT.

The chain couples TRBV30 to TRBJ2-1; TRBD1 matches 7 bases. CDR3 size: 14 residues. Germline V gives CDR1 GTSNPN, CDR2 SVGIG (reference sequence). V gave up 4 bases and J gave up 2 bases; unmatched junction bases: 5. The CDR3 region has the DNA TGTGCCTGGACCGGGACAGTTGCCTACAATGAGCAGTTCTTC. Its translation is CAWTGTVAYNEQFF.

This clone has just one count. The rearrangement joins TRBV5-1 to TRBJ2-3; perhaps TRBD2 as D (7 bases). V was clipped by 1 base and J by 3 bases, with 12 bases between them. The germline CDR1 and CDR2 sequences are SGHRS and YFSETQ. CDR3 size: 15 residues. CDR3 residues: CASSLYGGRTDTQYF. In nucleotides, the CDR3 is TGCGCCAGCAGCTTGTACGGGGGGCGGACAGATACGCAGTATTTT.

The genes are TRBV18 and TRBJ2-7, with 8 nucleotides matching TRBD1. From germline, CDR1 is KGHSH and CDR2 LQKENI. The CDR3 is 12 residues long. V gave up 4 bases and J gave up 5 bases; unmatched junction bases: 1. Here the CDR3 DNA reads TGTGCCAGCTCACAGACAGGGGACGAGCAGTACTTC. Residues: CASSQTGDEQYF.

A word on this clone: Germline and junction disagree at one end, which may indicate a read error. This sequence joins TRBV5-1 and TRBJ2-3; tentatively, D is TRBD1 (5 bases). This CDR3 is built from 15 residues. In germline, CDR1 is SGHRS, CDR2 YFSETQ. In DNA, the CDR3 is TGCGCCAGCAGTTTGGACACCGACGGGACAGATACGCAGTATTTT. Its translation: CASSLDTDGTDTQYF. The complete variable domain, with remaining parts taken from reference TRBV5-1 and TRBJ2-3, reads KAGVTQTPRYLIKTRGQQVTLSCSPISGHRSVSWYQQTPGQGLQFLFEYFSETQRNKGNFPGRFSGRQFSNSRSEMNVSTLELGDSALYLCASSLDTDGTDTQYFGPGTRLTVL.

V is TRBV3-1 (or the pseudogene TRBV3-2) and J is TRBJ2-7; D tentatively reads TRBD1 or TRBD2 (5 bases each). Germline V gives CDR1 LGHDT, CDR2 YNNKEL (reference sequence). CDR3 size: 14 residues. The V gene lost 0 bases and the J gene lost 6 bases, with 12 bases spanning the gap. The CDR3 loop is CASSQDLGVREQYF. The CDR3 coding sequence is TGTGCCAGCAGCCAAGATCTGGGGGTTCGCGAGCAGTACTTC.

The rearrangement joins TRBV19 to TRBJ2-5; a possible D gene is TRBD1 (6 bases). Germline values: CDR1 LNHDA, CDR2 SQIVND (reference sequence). Deletions cut 7 bases from V and 4 bases from J, with 10 bases between. This CDR3 comprises 12 residues. CDR3 amino acids: CASNQGIETQYF. CDR3 in DNA: TGTGCCAGTAATCAGGGGATAGAGACCCAGTACTTC.

The J gene is TRBJ2-7, the V gene TRBV7-2, with 8 nucleotides matching TRBD2. The CDR3 runs 12 residues. Germline values: CDR1 SGHTA, CDR2 FQGNSA. The ends lost 7 bases at V and 7 bases at J; junction bases unmatched: 6. The CDR3 region has the DNA TGTGCCAGCACCGCGGGGGGCTGGGAGCAGTACTTC. Its translation is CASTAGGWEQYF.